These 22 T cell receptor beta chains came from one sample sequenced in a study of identifying expanded T cells in peripheral blood. Profiling relied on immunoSEQ multiplex PCR, and the TCRdb table lists in-frame clones only, not all of them. This table holds 50,000 to 75,000 clones, about 80% found once. Sequencing input: blood. The receptors derive from a person between 18 and 75 years old in good health.

The sample holds one count of this clone. This chain links TRBV5-4 with TRBJ2-3, with 9 bases that match TRBD2. CDR1 and CDR2 from the germline V gene are SGHNT and YYREEE (reference sequence). Trimming removed 6 bases from V and 1 base from J; junction bases left unmatched: 6. CDR3 length equals 15 residues. This chain's CDR3 is CASTPIAGGTDTQYF. The CDR3 DNA reads as TGTGCCAGCACCCCTATAGCGGGGGGCACAGATACGCAGTATTTT.

The V gene is TRBV12-5, the J gene TRBJ1-1; the D is unclear. V was clipped by 2 bases and J by 3 bases, with 1 base between them. Germline CDR1 LGHNT, CDR2 FRNRAP. This CDR3 is built from 11 residues. The CDR3 is CASGLYTEAFF. In nucleotides, the CDR3 is TGTGCTAGTGGTTTGTACACTGAAGCTTTCTTT.

The chain links TRBV29-1 to TRBJ2-5; 11 bases fit TRBD2. V lost 8 bases and J lost 4; bases outside the gene matches: 3. The CDR3 extends over 12 amino acids. CDR1 is SQVTM and CDR2 is ANQGSEA in the germline V gene. CDR3: CSFLAGGETQYF. The DNA for the CDR3 is TGCAGCTTTCTAGCGGGAGGAGAGACCCAGTACTTC. Full variable domain (outside the CDR3, taken from reference TRBV29-1 and TRBJ2-5): SAVISQKPSRDICQRGTSLTIQCQVDSQVTMMFWYRQQPGQSLTLIATANQGSEATYESGFVIDKFPISRPNLTFSTLTVSNMSPEDSSIYLCSFLAGGETQYFGPGTRLLVL.

This chain connects TRBV28 to TRBJ2-7, with TRBD2 matching 9 bases. J lost 3 bases, V lost 5 bases, and 8 bases had no gene match. Germline V CDR1 and CDR2: MDHEN, SYDVKM. The CDR3 is 15 residues long. CDR3 amino acids: CASSPTTSGYYEQYV. In DNA form, the CDR3 reads TGTGCCAGCAGTCCGACGACTAGCGGATACTACGAGCAGTACGTC.

The chain recombines TRBV7-9 with TRBJ2-2, with 9 bases that match TRBD1. Germline trimming cut 4 bases from V and 5 bases from J; bases unmatched to any gene: 5. Germline-derived CDR1 and CDR2 are SEHNR and FQNEAQ (reference sequence). This CDR3 has 15 residues. CDR3 amino acids: CASSSGTGYTGELFF. CDR3 coding DNA: TGTGCCAGCAGCTCCGGGACAGGGTATACCGGGGAGCTGTTTTTT.

Notes on this clone: An end of the junction differs from the germline gene, which may be a read error. The J gene is TRBJ1-1, the V gene TRBV6-1, with 7 positions matching TRBD1. The CDR3 contains 11 residues. Germline loops: CDR1 MNHNS, CDR2 SASEGT. The chain's CDR3 is CASTSIRGQVF. CDR3 coding DNA: TGTGCCAGCACCTCTATAAGAGGACAGGTTTTT.

The rearrangement links TRBV7-9 to TRBJ1-2; D is unresolved. This CDR3 comprises 17 residues. Germline loops: CDR1 SEHNR, CDR2 FQNEAQ (reference sequence). Trimming left V 5 bases short and J 4 bases short, with 23 bases between. CDR3 sequence reads: CASSRLEGAAPVYGYTF. DNA for the CDR3: TGTGCCAGCAGCCGACTCGAAGGAGCCGCCCCTGTCTATGGCTACACCTTC. Based on the CDR3 plus reference TRBV7-9 and TRBJ1-2, the full variable domain is DTGVSQNPRHKITKRGQNVTFRCDPISEHNRLYWYRQTLGQGPEFLTYFQNEAQLEKSRLLSDRFSAERPKGSFSTLEIQRTEQGDSAMYLCASSRLEGAAPVYGYTFGSGTRLTVV.

This chain connects TRBV27 to TRBJ2-1; D perhaps matches TRBD1 (5 bases). The CDR3 covers 13 residues. V lost 7 bases to trimming and J lost 5 bases, with 12 bases between them. CDR1 and CDR2 (germline): MNHEY, SMNVEV (reference sequence). The CDR3 protein is CASKSYRHNEQFF. CDR3 DNA sequence: TGTGCCAGCAAAAGTTACAGGCACAATGAGCAGTTCTTC.

This clone was seen a single time. The chain carries TRBV6-7 and TRBJ2-7; possible D gene TRBD2, 6 bases. TRBV6-7 qualifies as an ORF whose function is uncertain. V was clipped by 6 bases and J by 3 bases, with 30 bases between them. There are 19 residues in the CDR3. CDR3 sequence reads: CASRGVCGNSSGWSYEQYF. The CDR3 region has the DNA TGTGCCAGCAGGGGGGTATGCGGGAATTCTTCGGGGTGGAGCTACGAGCAGTACTTC.

The chain joins TRBV30 to TRBJ1-2; D ambiguous. V gave up 4 bases and J gave up 2 bases, with 8 bases separating them. Looked up from germline, CDR1 is GTSNPN and CDR2 is SVGIG (reference sequence). The CDR3 covers 12 residues. The CDR3 sequence: CAWTAQNYGYTF. Here the CDR3 DNA reads TGTGCCTGGACGGCGCAGAACTATGGCTACACCTTC.

CDR3 nucleotides: TGCGCCAGCAGCTTGGAGGCAGGCCTAACTAACTATGGCTACACCTTC. As protein: CASSLEAGLTNYGYTF. V usage is TRBV5-1 and J usage is TRBJ1-2; D ambiguous. The germline V and J ends were trimmed by 0 bases and 0 bases, with 12 bases remaining between them. Germline V gives CDR1 SGHRS, CDR2 YFSETQ. CDR3 size: 16 residues.

This sequence joins TRBV6-1 and TRBJ2-6, with D possibly TRBD2 on 6 matching bases. Germline CDR1 MNHNS, CDR2 SASEGT. V shed 0 bases and J shed 2 bases, with 11 bases lying between them. This CDR3 contains 17 residues. CDR3 sequence reads: CASSEALRGAGANVLTF. CDR3 nucleotide sequence: TGTGCCAGCAGTGAAGCGCTTCGCGGGGCTGGGGCCAACGTCCTGACTTTC.

The CDR3 region has the DNA TGTGCCTGGGCCTGGGGACGGGCCCAAGAGACCCAGTACTTC. This translates into CAWAWGRAQETQYF. J is TRBJ2-5 and V is TRBV30, with D perhaps being TRBD1 or TRBD2 (5 bases each). V shed 5 bases and J shed 1 base, with 14 bases lying between them. Germline V gene data show CDR1 as GTSNPN and CDR2 as SVGIG (reference sequence). The CDR3 totals 14 residues. The full variable domain, completed using reference TRBV30 and TRBJ2-5, is SQTIHQWPATLVQPVGSPLSLECTVEGTSNPNLYWYRQAAGRGLQLLFYSVGIGQISSEVPQNLSASRPQDRQFILSSKKLLLSDSGFYLCAWAWGRAQETQYFGPGTRLLVL.

CDR3 amino acids: CASSSDPTGAGGYTF. The CDR3 region has the DNA TGTGCCAGCAGTTCAGATCCGACAGGGGCCGGGGGCTACACCTTC. The genes are TRBV6-1 and TRBJ1-2; 8 bases are shared with TRBD1. From germline, CDR1 is MNHNS and CDR2 SASEGT. The trim removed 5 bases at V and 8 bases at J, leaving 13 bases unmatched. The CDR3 is 15 amino acids.

The rearrangement links TRBV7-9 to TRBJ1-2; D is unresolved. The V gene's germline CDR1 is SEHNR and CDR2 FQNEAQ (reference sequence). The CDR3 is 14 amino acids. Trimming pared 1 base from V and 2 bases from J, leaving 8 bases between. CDR3 amino acids: CASSLGRNNYGYTF. DNA of the CDR3: TGTGCCAGCAGCTTAGGCAGGAACAACTATGGCTACACCTTC.

V gene TRBV9 combines with J gene TRBJ2-1; D perhaps matches TRBD2 (7 bases). The length of the CDR3 is 15 residues. V lost 1 base, J lost 9 bases, and 17 bases lay in between. The germline CDR1 and CDR2 sequences are SGDLS and YYNGEE. The CDR3, as DNA: TGTGCCAGCAGCGTATTAGGGGGGGGCACGGGTGAGCAGTTCTTC. This sequence encodes CASSVLGGGTGEQFF.

The V and J genes are TRBV19 and TRBJ2-1; tentative D call: TRBD2 (5 bases). Germline V gene sequence: CDR1 LNHDA, CDR2 SQIVND (reference sequence). The CDR3 length is 11 residues. Deletions cut 6 bases from V and 9 bases from J, with 9 bases between. CDR3 nucleotides: TGTGCCAGTAGAGGTAGCGCTGAGCAGTTCTTC. Protein sequence: CASRGSAEQFF. The complete variable domain, with remaining parts taken from reference TRBV19 and TRBJ2-1, reads DGGITQSPKYLFRKEGQNVTLSCEQNLNHDAMYWYRQDPGQGLRLIYYSQIVNDFQKGDIAEGYSVSREKKESFPLTVTSAQKNPTAFYLCASRGSAEQFFGPGTRLTVL.

The V and J genes are TRBV7-9 and TRBJ2-5; 7 bases fit TRBD1. Unmatched junction bases numbered 4, after V lost 1 base and J lost 5 bases. The CDR3 extends over 14 amino acids. The germline V gene has CDR1 SEHNR and CDR2 FQNEAQ (reference sequence). CDR3 nucleotide sequence: TGTGCCAGCAGCTTAGGACAGGGAACTGAGACCCAGTACTTC. Amino acids: CASSLGQGTETQYF.

This clone was seen a handful of times. The rearrangement joins TRBV6-5 to TRBJ2-2; D gene unclear. CDR3 length: 13 amino acids. The germline V gene has CDR1 MNHEY and CDR2 SVGAGI. Trimming stripped 4 bases from V and 6 bases from J, with 9 bases between. In nucleotides, the CDR3 is TGTGCCAGCAGTTTCTCGACCTCCGGGGAGCTGTTTTTT. It yields the protein CASSFSTSGELFF.

The V call is TRBV15, the J call TRBJ1-5; no firm D call. The V end was cut by 3 bases, the J end by 0 bases, with 9 bases between. The CDR3 runs 15 residues. CDR1 is LNHNV, CDR2 YYDKDF, per germline (reference sequence). The CDR3 coding sequence is TGTGCCACCAGCAGCACACGGGGTAGCAATCAGCCCCAGCATTTT. Translating it yields CATSSTRGSNQPQHF.

This rearrangement joins TRBV7-2 to TRBJ2-1; TRBD2 matches at 11 bases. Germline V gene data show CDR1 as SGHTA and CDR2 as FQGNSA. CDR3 size: 16 residues. J was trimmed by 4 bases and V by 3 bases; bases with no gene match: 5. DNA of the CDR3: TGTGCCAGCAGCTTTAGTAGCGGGGGGGCTTACAATGAGCAGTTCTTC. Its protein product is CASSFSSGGAYNEQFF.

The chain couples TRBV12-5 to TRBJ2-7; D is ambiguous. Trimming shortened V by 5 bases and J by 4 bases, and 15 bases separated the two germline ends. The CDR3 extends over 14 amino acids. Germline CDR1 is LGHNT and CDR2 is FRNRAP. The CDR3 here is CASGTRLGGYEQYF. The CDR3 DNA reads as TGTGCTAGTGGTACCCGTTTAGGTGGTTACGAGCAGTACTTC. The entire variable domain, with the rest obtained from reference TRBV12-5 and TRBJ2-7, is as follows: DARVTQTPRHKVTEMGQEVTMRCQPILGHNTVFWYRQTMMQGLELLAYFRNRAPLDDSGMPKDRFSAEMPDATLATLKIQPSEPRDSAVYFCASGTRLGGYEQYFGPGTRLTVT.